This is a list of T cell receptor beta chains from one sample in a study of siplizumab effects on memory and regulatory T cells. Assay: immunoSEQ multiplex PCR; the TCRdb copy retains only in-frame clones and omits some. The sample has 85,000 to 120,000 clones; 80% to 95% are singletons. Source material: CD4+ T cells sorted from blood. Receptors originate from a human donor in good health. Each CDR3 is given with its conserved first and last residue. Fields, in order: clone size, J gene, V gene, D gene, CDR3 DNA, CDR3 protein. D genes are given only for firm matches. The listing skips clone size in some rows; elsewhere it reads once, few, many or a size class.

clone size: .; J gene: TRBJ1-5; V gene: TRBV18; D gene: TRBD1; CDR3 DNA: TGTGCCAGCTCACCTGCAGGGACAGGGCTCTATAGCAATCAGCCCCAGCATTTT; CDR3 protein: CASSPAGTGLYSNQPQHF
clone size: .; J gene: TRBJ2-1; V gene: TRBV25-1; D gene: .; CDR3 DNA: TGTGCCAGCAGCGTAGCCGGGGCCACTGACAATGAGCAGTTCTTC; CDR3 protein: CASSVAGATDNEQFF
clone size: .; J gene: TRBJ1-5; V gene: TRBV30; D gene: .; CDR3 DNA: TGTGCCTGGAGTAGGGGGGCTGGGCCCCAGCATTTT; CDR3 protein: CAWSRGAGPQHF
clone size: .; J gene: TRBJ2-2; V gene: TRBV5-1; D gene: .; CDR3 DNA: TGCGCCAGCAGCTCCGGACACGGTAACACCGGGGAGCTGTTTTTT; CDR3 protein: CASSSGHGNTGELFF
clone size: .; J gene: TRBJ1-2; V gene: TRBV19; D gene: .; CDR3 DNA: TGTGCCAGTAGTAAAAACAGGGTAGGCTATGGCTACACCTTC; CDR3 protein: CASSKNRVGYGYTF
clone size: .; J gene: TRBJ1-4; V gene: TRBV6-5; D gene: .; CDR3 DNA: TGTGCCAGCAGTTATTATCAGGGAACTAATGAAAAACTGTTTTTT; CDR3 protein: CASSYYQGTNEKLFF
clone size: once; J gene: TRBJ1-2; V gene: TRBV11-2; D gene: .; CDR3 DNA: TGTGCCAGCAGCTTTGCGGGGGGCTTGGCTAACTATGGCTACACCTTC; CDR3 protein: CASSFAGGLANYGYTF
clone size: .; J gene: TRBJ1-1; V gene: TRBV9; D gene: .; CDR3 DNA: TGTGCCAGCAGCGTACAGTTTACCTCTACCGAAGCTTTCTTT; CDR3 protein: CASSVQFTSTEAFF
clone size: .; J gene: TRBJ2-6; V gene: TRBV6-1; D gene: .; CDR3 DNA: TGTGCCAGCAGTCGGACGGCCAACGTCCTGACTTTC; CDR3 protein: CASSRTANVLTF
clone size: .; J gene: TRBJ1-1; V gene: TRBV11-2; D gene: .; CDR3 DNA: TGTGCCAGCAGCTCGCTAAAGACAGGCCCTATGAACACTGAAGCTTTCTTT; CDR3 protein: CASSSLKTGPMNTEAFF
clone size: medium-sized; J gene: TRBJ2-3; V gene: TRBV19; D gene: .; CDR3 DNA: TGTGCCACCCGACAGAGCACAGATACGCAGTATTTT; CDR3 protein: CATRQSTDTQYF